A single sample is the source of the 3 T cell receptor beta chains below, sequenced in a study of blood T cell repertoires in COVID-19 (dated by TCRdb to 2018 to 2020). Library construction relied on the immunoSEQ multiplex PCR assay. This is the immuneACCESS table as TCRdb keeps it, with only in-frame sequences that have V and J called. A part of the clones is gone; compared with another copy, unresolved V genes explain less than half, and the rest is unexplained. This sample is represented by approximately 150,000 clones; 70% to 90% of them were singletons. Jointly, the top ten make up 5% to 6% of the sample. The specimen sequenced was peripheral blood. The receptors here all came from a human donor in a cohort sampled during active COVID-19.

This chain uses TRBV4-1 with TRBJ2-3; a possible D gene is TRBD2 (5 bases). Germline assignment: CDR1 MGHRA and CDR2 YSYEKL. The length of the CDR3 is 16 residues. The V end was cut by 3 bases, the J end by 0 bases, with 13 bases between. The CDR3 reads CASSHPLRTSTDTQYF. The CDR3, as DNA: TGCGCCAGCAGCCATCCATTGAGGACTAGCACAGATACGCAGTATTTT.

The J gene is TRBJ1-1, the V gene TRBV27; tentative D call: TRBD1 (6 bases). This CDR3 comprises 13 residues. Per the germline V gene, CDR1 is MNHEY and CDR2 is SMNVEV (reference sequence). V was clipped by 4 bases and J by 3 bases, with 9 bases between them. The CDR3 loop reads CASSSGTYTEAFF. The DNA of the CDR3 is TGTGCCAGCAGTTCCGGGACATACACTGAAGCTTTCTTT.

The chain has TRBV19 and TRBJ1-5; TRBD1 matches at 10 bases. Germline CDR1 is LNHDA and CDR2 is SQIVND (reference sequence). V lost 1 base and J lost 2; bases outside the gene matches: 5. The CDR3 runs 17 residues. CDR3 nucleotides: TGTGCCAGTAGTATAGGGACAGGGGGATTGGGCAATCAGCCCCAGCATTTT. Protein product: CASSIGTGGLGNQPQHF. Variable domain in full (rest from reference TRBV19 and TRBJ1-5): DGGITQSPKYLFRKEGQNVTLSCEQNLNHDAMYWYRQDPGQGLRLIYYSQIVNDFQKGDIAEGYSVSREKKESFPLTVTSAQKNPTAFYLCASSIGTGGLGNQPQHFGDGTRLSIL.